These T cell receptor beta chains were read from a single sample in a study of cytomegalovirus exposure and HLA in healthy donors. This table comes from immunoSEQ multiplex PCR, and its TCRdb copy is limited to in-frame clones, with some not included. Here the sample spans more than 100,000 clones, about three quarters being singletons. The sample comprised PBMCs. The source is a female donor in good health and CMV-seropositive. The conserved cysteine and the conserved F or W are not part of the CDR3 here. The order of the fields is V gene, J gene, CDR3 protein.

TRBV6-6	TRBJ1-3	ASSYGQVGNTIY
TRBV2	TRBJ2-3	ASSEAASGVTDTQY
TRBV7-9	TRBJ1-4	ASRPGTGAEKLF
TRBV11-2	TRBJ2-2	ASRWLAGEEGELF
TRBV6-5	TRBJ2-1	ASSTRDRGNEQF
TRBV5-6	TRBJ2-7	ASSLVSGYEQY
TRBV7-9	TRBJ1-2	SSSLDGGYGYT
TRBV6-5	TRBJ1-5	ASSPRTGGGQPQH
TRBV5-1	TRBJ1-2	ASSGQGAGNYGYT
TRBV28	TRBJ1-2	ASSPTDRGPGYGYT
TRBV7-2	TRBJ2-5	ASSLDLGETQY
TRBV28	TRBJ2-1	ASSLPGARYNEQF
TRBV5-4	TRBJ1-2	ASINRTANYGYT
TRBV11-2	TRBJ2-2	ASSPKKSGSNTGELF
TRBV6-6	TRBJ1-2	ASSSPPESYGYT
TRBV7-8	TRBJ1-1	ASSSGTGDAWGWNTEAF
TRBV27	TRBJ1-2	ASSTRGGGGGRENGGYP
TRBV5-4	TRBJ1-1	ASSLQGSDTEAF
TRBV6-1	TRBJ1-2	ASIDIANYGYT
TRBV29-1	TRBJ1-1	SAGQGAGAF
TRBV19	TRBJ1-5	ASRQAGKQPQH
TRBV28	TRBJ2-1	ASSTGTDFYNEQF
TRBV7-2	TRBJ2-2	ASSLASGPRGGELF
TRBV5-4	TRBJ2-3	ASSLRPANTDTQY
TRBV6-1	TRBJ2-1	ASSEAGVEQF
TRBV6-5	TRBJ1-2	ATLRTGSKGYT